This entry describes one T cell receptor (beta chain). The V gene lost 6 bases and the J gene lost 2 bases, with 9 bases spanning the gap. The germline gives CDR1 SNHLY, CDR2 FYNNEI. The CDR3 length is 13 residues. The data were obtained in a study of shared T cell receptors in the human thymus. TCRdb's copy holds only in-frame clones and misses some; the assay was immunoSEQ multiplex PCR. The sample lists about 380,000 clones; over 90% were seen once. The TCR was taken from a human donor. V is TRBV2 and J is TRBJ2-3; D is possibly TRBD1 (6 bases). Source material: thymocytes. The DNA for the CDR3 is TGTGCCAGCAGCGGACAGCACACAGATACGCAGTATTTT. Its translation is CASSGQHTDTQYF.